This TCR beta chain was retrieved from a study of shared clonotypes between healthy human individuals. Study as a whole: With ages of 18 to 49, the donors were two women and a few men.

The CDR3 has 17 amino acids. Germline V gives CDR1 SGDLS, CDR2 YYNGEE. J gave up 3 bases and V 0 bases, and 2 bases lay outside the gene matches. The sorted-subset replicate PCRs were given 150 to 200 ng DNA, which is about 30,000 T cell genomes. TCRdb's table, derived via immunoSEQ multiplex PCR, lists solely in-frame clones and lacks some. Among about 980,000 clones listed, over 75% were seen once. This chain connects TRBV9 to TRBJ2-3; 15 positions match TRBD2. The specimen sequenced was memory CD4+ T cells sorted from blood. Subset noted: CD45RA-negative fraction. This sequence originates from a man younger than 35 in good health. The CDR3 DNA reads TGTGCCAGCAGCGTAGGGACTAGCGGGGGGGCAACAGATACGCAGTATTTT. It yields the protein CASSVGTSGGATDTQYF. The whole variable domain, remainder taken from reference TRBV9 and TRBJ2-3, is DSGVTQTPKHLITATGQRVTLRCSPRSGDLSVYWYQQSLDQGLQFLIQYYNGEERAKGNILERFSAQQFPDLHSELNLSSLELGDSALYFCASSVGTSGGATDTQYFGPGTRLTVL.